This T cell receptor beta chain was recovered during a study of T cell changes during pregnancy in multiple sclerosis. Method: immunoSEQ multiplex PCR; TCRdb's copy keeps in-frame clones and lacks some. The sample contains tens of thousands of clones, nearly 95% of which appear only once. This CDR3 is built from 15 residues. V shed 4 bases, J shed 4 bases, and the junction held 6 bases outside the gene matches. CDR1 and CDR2 from the germline V gene are SGHNT and YENEEA. The specimen comprised CD8+ T cells from peripheral blood mononuclear cells, sampled in the third trimester of pregnancy. The chain carries TRBV11-3 and TRBJ2-1; the match to TRBD2 covers 8 bases. This receptor was obtained from a female donor with multiple sclerosis, enrolled in a pregnancy study. DNA of the CDR3: TGTGCCAGCAGCTCGGGGGGGACCTCGTACAATGAGCAGTTCTTC. Amino acids: CASSSGGTSYNEQFF.